Listed below are T cell receptor beta chains from one sample, sequenced in a study of spatial heterogeneity in lung cancer. TCRdb itself ran the 5' RACE reads through MiXCR, one entry per CDR3 protein. Of approximately 93,000 distinct CDR3 sequences in the sample, just under 20% were seen once. This specimen consisted of PBMCs, obtained at follow-up. The receptor set was obtained from a male donor with early-stage non-small cell lung cancer. CDR3s leave out the opening cysteine and the closing phenylalanine or tryptophan.

cdr3_length | v_call | cdr3_aa
11 | TRBV5-1 | ASNDRNTDTQY
11 | TRBV6-1 | ASSYWDSYEQY
16 | TRBV4-1 | ASSQGKAGGLAKNIQY
13 | TRBV5-1 | ASSPEADSYYGYT
12 | TRBV20-1 | SARSDRVNQPQH
15 | TRBV5-6 | ASSKYSIAGNRNEQF
14 | TRBV4-3 | ASSPSLETTHQPQH
12 | TRBV30 | AWSLGTEYNEQF
12 | TRBV5-6 | ASSLWQGARGYT
12 | TRBV6-5 | ASSKDRRAYEQY
14 | TRBV5-6 | ASSSTPGQGREKLF
12 | TRBV7-9 | ASSLGAPYNEQF
13 | TRBV20-1 | SAKSGTDPGNEQY
14 | TRBV5-1 | ASSWKGAPGGTEAF
12 | TRBV24-1 | AASAGGSYNEQF
11 | TRBV29-1 | SAMGHRNTEAF
11 | TRBV5-1 | ASSLGEEETQY
14 | TRBV6-5 | ASRSPGLANHNEQF
10 | TRBV5-1 | ASSYVGDTQY
10 | TRBV2 | ASNLHQQPQH
13 | TRBV5-4 | ASSLEGLAGSEQY
12 | TRBV20-1 | SAATGRDNSPLH